Shown below are 25 T cell receptor beta chains from a single sample sequenced in a study of blood T cell repertoires in COVID-19. TCRdb keeps only in-frame clones here, not all; method: immunoSEQ multiplex PCR. This sample has over 50,000 clones, with 78% found just once. Sequencing used peripheral blood. All receptors come from a human donor with active or convalescent COVID-19. The donor label of this sample is uncertain.

J is TRBJ2-7 and V is TRBV19; D is possibly TRBD1 (5 bases). Germline V gives CDR1 LNHDA, CDR2 SQIVND (reference sequence). The CDR3 loop spans 13 amino acids. V was cut by 0 bases and J by 3 bases, with 6 bases left in between. This chain's CDR3 is CASSIDRDYEQYF. The CDR3 DNA reads as TGTGCCAGTAGTATAGACAGGGACTACGAGCAGTACTTC.

The rearrangement links TRBV5-4 to TRBJ2-2; TRBD2 aligns across 10 bases. The CDR3 length is 18 residues. The germline CDR1 and CDR2 sequences are SGHNT and YYREEE (reference sequence). V lost 4 bases to trimming and J lost 6 bases; unmatched junction nucleotides: 15. The CDR3 is CASSPVRGLAGVAGELFF. The DNA for the CDR3 is TGTGCCAGCAGCCCCGTAAGGGGGCTAGCGGGAGTGGCCGGGGAGCTGTTTTTT.

The V call is TRBV5-1, the J call TRBJ2-7; TRBD2 agrees at 12 bases. Germline values: CDR1 SGHRS, CDR2 YFSETQ. V trimming: 2 bases; J trimming: 7 bases; junction bases outside the gene matches: 7. This CDR3 is 15 amino acids long. The CDR3 protein is CASSLGLAGWWEQYF. The CDR3 DNA sequence: TGCGCCAGCAGCTTAGGACTAGCGGGATGGTGGGAGCAGTACTTC.

The CDR3 DNA reads as TGTGCCAGCAGCTTTTCCGGGACAGGCGCTGGAAACACCATATATTTT. Amino acid sequence: CASSFSGTGAGNTIYF. The V gene is TRBV7-2, the J gene TRBJ1-3; 8 bases fit TRBD1. Looked up from germline, CDR1 is SGHTA and CDR2 is FQGNSA. The CDR3 loop spans 16 amino acids. Losses at the gene ends were 3 bases for V and 2 bases for J; bases not matched to a gene: 6.

This chain's CDR3 is CASRTLQGSGANVLTF. In DNA form, the CDR3 reads TGTGCCAGCAGAACCCTACAGGGTTCTGGGGCCAACGTCCTGACTTTC. The rearrangement uses TRBV27 and TRBJ2-6, with a weak D call TRBD1 (6 bases). There are 16 residues in the CDR3. Germline CDR1 MNHEY, CDR2 SMNVEV (reference sequence). V was trimmed by 6 bases and J by 1 base, leaving 13 bases between them. The whole variable domain, filled in from reference TRBV27 and TRBJ2-6, reads EAQVTQNPRYLITVTGKKLTVTCSQNMNHEYMSWYRQDPGLGLRQIYYSMNVEVTDKGDVPEGYKVSRKEKRNFPLILESPSPNQTSLYFCASRTLQGSGANVLTFGAGSRLTVL.

This clone has just one count. The V gene is TRBV29-1, the J gene TRBJ1-1; TRBD1 matches at 8 bases. This CDR3 region has 11 residues. The germline V gene has CDR1 SQVTM and CDR2 ANQGSEA. With 6 bases clipped from V and 6 bases from J, the junction kept 3 bases outside the gene matches. CDR3 region: CSVGGQAEAFF. CDR3 DNA: TGCAGCGTCGGGGGACAGGCTGAAGCTTTCTTT.

For this clone: Compared with germline, one end of the junction differs, possibly owing to a read error. The chain links TRBV3-1 (or the pseudogene TRBV3-2) to TRBJ1-1; no firm D call. The CDR3 totals 12 residues. Germline CDR1 reads LGHDT; CDR2 reads YNNKEL (reference sequence). For the CDR3, the DNA is TGTGCCAGCAGCCAAGTCCGCGCAGGCTCCCCTTTT. Its protein product is CASSQVRAGSPF.

The rearrangement joins TRBV5-1 to TRBJ2-1, with TRBD2 identical over 11 bases. Unmatched junction bases numbered 14, after V lost 3 bases and J lost 9 bases. CDR3 length: 17 amino acids. The V gene's germline CDR1 is SGHRS and CDR2 YFSETQ. CDR3 in DNA: TGCGCCAGCAGCTCGGAACTAGCGGGGGTCCAATTCGGTGAGCAGTTCTTC. Encoded protein: CASSSELAGVQFGEQFF.

This clone was recorded at least ten times. The chain combines TRBV7-9 with TRBJ2-3, with 10 bases aligning to TRBD2. V was pared by 1 base and J by 5 bases, with 6 bases of the junction left unmatched. The germline V gene encodes CDR1 SEHNR and CDR2 FQNEAQ (reference sequence). This CDR3 is 16 amino acids long. The CDR3 sequence is CASSLGAGGLEDTQYF. DNA of the CDR3: TGTGCCAGCAGCTTAGGAGCGGGAGGGCTCGAAGATACGCAGTATTTT.

V gene TRBV19 combines with J gene TRBJ1-4, with TRBD1 matching over 7 bases. The germline V gene encodes CDR1 LNHDA and CDR2 SQIVND (reference sequence). This CDR3 contains 17 residues. Trimming at V came to 5 bases and at J to 2 bases, leaving 11 bases not matched to a gene. Here the CDR3 reads CASSGRGLMSTNEKLFF. Here the CDR3 DNA reads TGTGCCAGTAGTGGTAGGGGGCTGATGTCGACTAATGAAAAACTGTTTTTT.

The chain couples TRBV19 to TRBJ1-1; tentative D call: TRBD1 (5 bases). This CDR3 contains 14 residues. CDR1 and CDR2 (germline): LNHDA, SQIVND (reference sequence). The germline V and J ends were trimmed by 4 bases and 5 bases, with 14 bases remaining between them. The CDR3 coding sequence is TGTGCCAGTAGTACCAATACTGACAGTACTGAAGCTTTCTTT. Translation gives CASSTNTDSTEAFF.

The chain couples TRBV3-1 (or the pseudogene TRBV3-2) to TRBJ2-6; D gene ambiguous. This CDR3 comprises 15 residues. Deletions cut 5 bases from V and 2 bases from J, with 10 bases between. From germline, CDR1 is LGHDT and CDR2 YNNKEL (reference sequence). As DNA, the CDR3 is TGTGCCAGCAGCACAGTGGTGGCTGGGGCCAACGTCCTGACTTTC. Its translation is CASSTVVAGANVLTF.

The gene calls are TRBV20-1 and TRBJ1-6, with a tentative D call TRBD1 (6 bases). The V end lost 3 bases, the J end lost 5 bases, and 11 bases lay between the germline ends. The CDR3 length is 14 residues. Germline V CDR1 and CDR2: DFQATT, SNEGSKA (reference sequence). The CDR3 nucleotides read TGCAGTGCTAGTTCGGGACAAGATAATTCACCCCTCCACTTT. It codes for CSASSGQDNSPLHF.

By share of the sample, this clone is medium-sized (0.01 to 0.1%). V and J are TRBV18 and TRBJ2-7; 7 nucleotides align to TRBD1. This CDR3 is built from 18 residues. From germline, CDR1 is KGHSH and CDR2 LQKENI. V trimming: 3 bases; J trimming: 6 bases; junction bases outside the gene matches: 20. CDR3 bases: TGTGCCAGCTCACCCCGACCCGCGACAGGGTCAGGCCCGGGCGAGCAGTACTTC. Encoded protein: CASSPRPATGSGPGEQYF. Full variable domain (missing parts from reference TRBV18 and TRBJ2-7): NAGVMQNPRHLVRRRGQEARLRCSPMKGHSHVYWYRQLPEEGLKFMVYLQKENIIDESGMPKERFSAEFPKEGPSILRIQQVVRGDSAAYFCASSPRPATGSGPGEQYFGPGTRLTVT.

The gene calls are TRBV14 and TRBJ1-1; no firm D call. The V end lost 1 base, the J end lost 1 base, and 10 bases lay between the germline ends. The CDR3 covers 15 residues. Germline V CDR1 and CDR2: SGHDN, FVKESK. CDR3: CASSQVGSRNTEAFF. CDR3 sequence (DNA): TGTGCCAGCAGCCAAGTGGGCTCCCGGAACACTGAAGCTTTCTTT.

The V gene is TRBV5-1, the J gene TRBJ1-4, with 9 bases fitting TRBD1. CDR1 SGHRS and CDR2 YFSETQ come from the germline V gene. CDR3 size: 17 residues. V was pared by 0 bases and J by 6 bases, with 9 bases of the junction left unmatched. The CDR3, as DNA: TGCGCCAGCAGCTTGGCGGGACAGGGTGCTGGGGATGAAAAACTGTTTTTT. Its protein product is CASSLAGQGAGDEKLFF.

The V and J genes are TRBV30 and TRBJ2-3; 9 nucleotides line up with TRBD2. Germline V CDR1 and CDR2: GTSNPN, SVGIG (reference sequence). V lost 7 bases and J lost 5; bases outside the gene matches: 13. The CDR3 is 15 residues long. The CDR3 nucleotides read TGTGCCTTAAAACCTGTAGCGGGAGTGTTAGATACGCAGTATTTT. It yields the protein CALKPVAGVLDTQYF.

The chain uses TRBV4-1 and TRBJ1-5, with TRBD1 identical over 8 bases. The ends lost 1 base at V and 7 bases at J; junction bases unmatched: 6. The CDR3 is made up of 15 amino acids. The germline V gene has CDR1 MGHRA and CDR2 YSYEKL. CDR3 protein: CASSQADRGWQPQHF. The CDR3 nucleotides read TGCGCCAGCAGCCAAGCTGACAGGGGATGGCAGCCCCAGCATTTT.

The chain joins TRBV6-4 to TRBJ2-1; D might be TRBD1 (5 bases). CDR1 MRHNA and CDR2 SNTAGT come from the germline V gene. The length of the CDR3 is 13 residues. Trimming took 3 bases from V and 8 from J, leaving 11 bases between them. Here the CDR3 reads CASSEGDSDEQFF. In DNA form, the CDR3 reads TGTGCCAGCAGTGAGGGTGACAGCGATGAGCAGTTCTTC.

Written as DNA, the CDR3 is TGTGCCAGCAGCCAGGGGATGACTGAAGCTTTCTTT. It yields the protein CASSQGMTEAFF. The chain recombines TRBV27 with TRBJ1-1; tentatively, D is TRBD1 (6 bases). Germline-derived CDR1 and CDR2 are MNHEY and SMNVEV (reference sequence). Trimming pared 6 bases from V and 5 bases from J, leaving 10 bases between. The CDR3 runs 12 residues.

The V gene is TRBV10-3, the J gene TRBJ2-1, with TRBD2 identical over 9 bases. J lost 5 bases, V lost 8 bases, and 4 bases had no gene match. Germline V CDR1 and CDR2: ENHRY, SYGVKD. This CDR3 region has 13 residues. This CDR3 reads CAIALAGNNEQFF. In DNA form, the CDR3 reads TGTGCCATCGCCCTAGCGGGGAACAATGAGCAGTTCTTC.

Comment on this clone: Other nucleotide sequences from this sample produce the same CDR3. The chain couples TRBV11-2 to TRBJ2-3; 9 nucleotides line up with TRBD2. V was pared by 6 bases and J by 0 bases, with 1 base of the junction left unmatched. The CDR3 covers 14 residues. Germline lookup yields CDR1 SGHAT and CDR2 FQNNGV. The CDR3 is CASRTSGSTDTQYF. CDR3 in DNA: TGTGCCAGCAGGACTAGCGGCAGCACAGATACGCAGTATTTT.

DNA of the CDR3: TGTGCCACCAGTGTGGGAGAAGGCAACTACGAGCAGTACTTC. It is translated as CATSVGEGNYEQYF. The chain couples TRBV24-1 to TRBJ2-7, with a weak D call TRBD2 (5 bases). The germline CDR1 and CDR2 sequences are KGHDR and SFDVKD. Trimming shortened V by 5 bases and J by 3 bases, and 13 bases separated the two germline ends. The CDR3 is 14 residues long.

The table lists this clone with a count of one. CDR3 coding DNA: TGTGCCAGCTCATCTCCATCGGAGCGGGATCGCCCCAATGAGCAGTTCTTC. It yields the protein CASSSPSERDRPNEQFF. The chain carries TRBV18 and TRBJ2-1; 7 nucleotides line up with TRBD2. The CDR3 is 17 residues long. After removal of 5 bases from V and 6 bases from J, the junction contained 16 bases not matched to a gene. Germline values: CDR1 KGHSH, CDR2 LQKENI. Full variable domain (remainder filled in from reference TRBV18 and TRBJ2-1): NAGVMQNPRHLVRRRGQEARLRCSPMKGHSHVYWYRQLPEEGLKFMVYLQKENIIDESGMPKERFSAEFPKEGPSILRIQQVVRGDSAAYFCASSSPSERDRPNEQFFGPGTRLTVL.

J is TRBJ2-7 and V is TRBV5-1; D is perhaps TRBD1 (5 bases). The CDR3 has 15 amino acids. Germline CDR1 SGHRS, CDR2 YFSETQ. V was shortened by 2 bases and J by 4 bases, with 16 bases between the two germline ends. The CDR3 nucleotides are TGCGCCAGCAGCTTAGTCACAGGCGTGACGTACGAGCAGTACTTC. Its protein is CASSLVTGVTYEQYF.